The TCR beta chain under discussion was sequenced for a study of identical twins. TCRdb itself ran the 5' RACE reads through MiXCR, one entry per CDR3 protein. The profile shows approximately 1.8 million distinct CDR3 sequences, roughly a third of them singletons. This CDR3 is 16 amino acids long. CDR1 is MNHNS, CDR2 SASEGT, per germline. Losses at the gene ends were 6 bases for V and 1 base for J; bases not matched to a gene: 7. What was sequenced was cord blood. The chain joins TRBV6-1 to TRBJ2-4; 9 nucleotides match TRBD2. The clonotype was recovered from a newborn girl in good health. The CDR3 sequence is CASRGSGSRAKNIQYF. CDR3 sequence (DNA): TGTGCCAGCAGGGGTAGCGGGAGTAGGGCCAAAAACATTCAGTACTTC.